This T cell receptor (beta chain) comes out of a study of blood T cell repertoires in COVID-19. Study summary: Acute and convalescent COVID-19 samples came from the United States, Italy and Spain. From T cells, B-cell-depleted T cells, or PBMCs came the material, which was cDNA or gDNA.

The CDR3 is made up of 14 amino acids. As originally analysed: Reference gene primers were amplified, and this amplification served to estimate nucleated cell counts. Profiled with immunoSEQ multiplex PCR; TCRdb holds only in-frame clones, not every one. That table supplies the V and J calls and clone size; D and trimming were determined from the DNA. Here the sample spans about 150,000 clones, around 84% being singletons. The chain has TRBV21-1 and TRBJ1-1. TRBV21-1 is annotated as a pseudogene. The specimen sequenced was peripheral blood. The TCR originated in a man at least 80 years old with acute or convalescent COVID-19. The DNA for the CDR3 is TGTGCCAGCAGCAAAGATCCGGTTTACACTGAAGCTTTCTTT. It codes for CASSKDPVYTEAFF.